These 16 T cell receptor beta chains came from one sample sequenced in a study of regulatory and conventional T cells in RAG deficiency. Blood CD4+ CD25-high CD127-low regulatory T cells supplied the genomic DNA template. Data came from immunoSEQ multiplex PCR; TCRdb stores just in-frame clones and leaves some out. The data contain 8,000 to 10,000 clones, about 90% of them singletons. The data also belong to a second study, concerning regulatory T cells. That publication notes: The PCR used 52 TRBV and 13 TRBJ primers.

The sample consisted of Tregs sorted from blood. The receptors shown here come from a human donor in good health.

V is TRBV18 and J is TRBJ2-7; D possibly corresponds to TRBD1 (5 bases). The germline CDR1 and CDR2 sequences are KGHSH and LQKENI. V lost 4 bases to trimming and J lost 0 bases, with 19 bases between them. This CDR3 contains 17 residues. As DNA, the CDR3 is TGTGCCAGCTCACAACAGGCACTTTCCCACCTCTCCTACGAGCAGTACTTC. This sequence encodes CASSQQALSHLSYEQYF.

The CDR3 region has the DNA TGTGCCATCAGTGAGGGAGGGTCTAGCACAGATACGCAGTATTTT. Its protein is CAISEGGSSTDTQYF. The rearrangement uses TRBV10-3 and TRBJ2-3, with TRBD2 as a possible D gene (6 bases). Germline V lookup: CDR1 ENHRY, CDR2 SYGVKD. Trimming removed 2 bases at V and 0 bases at J, with 9 bases between. This CDR3 is 15 amino acids long.

The rearrangement links TRBV10-1 to TRBJ2-3; D remains unclear. The ends were cut back, 5 bases at V and 3 bases at J, with 9 bases in the middle. This CDR3 has 13 amino acids. Germline CDR1 WNHNN, CDR2 SYGVQD (reference sequence). The CDR3 here is CASSRRPTDTQYF. The CDR3 DNA sequence: TGCGCCAGCAGTAGACGGCCGACAGATACGCAGTATTTT.

This clone appeared a few times. The J gene is TRBJ1-1, the V gene TRBV14; no definite D call. Per germline, CDR1 SGHDN and CDR2 FVKESK. Trimming removed 0 bases at V and 1 base at J, with 9 bases between. The CDR3 has 15 residues. CDR3 loop: CASSQEITGNTEAFF. CDR3 DNA sequence: TGTGCCAGCAGCCAAGAAATAACGGGGAACACTGAAGCTTTCTTT.

The J gene is TRBJ1-5, the V gene TRBV5-4; D unresolved. With 3 bases removed from V and 3 bases from J, the gap between germline ends came to 7 bases. Germline CDR1 SGHNT, CDR2 YYREEE (reference sequence). The CDR3 has 13 residues. The CDR3 nucleotides are TGTGCCAGCAGCTCCGGTTACAATCAGCCCCAGCATTTT. Translated: CASSSGYNQPQHF.

The chain combines TRBV5-1 with TRBJ2-5; 11 bases map to TRBD2. Germline CDR1 and CDR2: SGHRS and YFSETQ. With 3 bases clipped from V and 5 bases from J, the junction kept 3 bases outside the gene matches. The CDR3 totals 14 residues. The CDR3 region has the DNA TGCGCCAGCAGCTCCCTAGCGGGAGGCGAGACCCAGTACTTC. Translation: CASSSLAGGETQYF. The variable domain in full, completed from reference TRBV5-1 and TRBJ2-5, reads KAGVTQTPRYLIKTRGQQVTLSCSPISGHRSVSWYQQTPGQGLQFLFEYFSETQRNKGNFPGRFSGRQFSNSRSEMNVSTLELGDSALYLCASSSLAGGETQYFGPGTRLLVL.

The chain has TRBV2 and TRBJ1-2; D is uncertain. This CDR3 contains 11 residues. V was pared by 1 base and J by 5 bases, with 2 bases between. The germline CDR1 and CDR2 sequences are SNHLY and FYNNEI. The CDR3: CASSEGYGYTF. The DNA of the CDR3 is TGTGCCAGCAGTGAAGGGTATGGCTACACCTTC.

The V and J genes are TRBV9 and TRBJ2-2; 9 nucleotides align to TRBD1. Trimming at V came to 4 bases and at J to 5 bases, leaving 6 bases not matched to a gene. The CDR3 is 15 residues long. Germline values: CDR1 SGDLS, CDR2 YYNGEE. The DNA for the CDR3 is TGTGCCAGCAGCACCACAGGGGGCGGGACCGGGGAGCTGTTTTTT. This codes for CASSTTGGGTGELFF.

The chain is built from TRBV9 and TRBJ1-2, with a tentative D call TRBD1 (5 bases). Germline lookup yields CDR1 SGDLS and CDR2 YYNGEE. The CDR3 spans 16 residues. Between the trimmed V and J ends, which lost 0 bases and 2 bases, there was a span of 14 bases. CDR3 in DNA: TGTGCCAGCAGCGTAGGGGGGATTACAGAAAACTATGGCTACACCTTC. Residues: CASSVGGITENYGYTF. The whole variable domain, filled in from reference TRBV9 and TRBJ1-2, reads DSGVTQTPKHLITATGQRVTLRCSPRSGDLSVYWYQQSLDQGLQFLIQYYNGEERAKGNILERFSAQQFPDLHSELNLSSLELGDSALYFCASSVGGITENYGYTFGSGTRLTVV.

The chain combines TRBV14 with TRBJ2-6, with TRBD1 matching over 8 bases. The ends lost 4 bases at V and 1 base at J; junction bases unmatched: 6. Germline CDR1 is SGHDN and CDR2 is FVKESK. The CDR3 length is 17 residues. The CDR3 region has the DNA TGTGCCAGCAGCCGAACCAGGGGGCGATCTGGGGCCAACGTCCTGACTTTC. Encoded protein: CASSRTRGRSGANVLTF.

V gene TRBV19 combines with J gene TRBJ1-1; 8 bases match TRBD1. Germline V gene data show CDR1 as LNHDA and CDR2 as SQIVND (reference sequence). The length of the CDR3 is 14 residues. Trimming took 7 bases from V and 1 from J; bases not matched to a gene: 5. DNA for the CDR3: TGTGCCAGTACCACAGACAGGGGGAACACTGAAGCTTTCTTT. This sequence encodes CASTTDRGNTEAFF.

The chain links TRBV6-6 to TRBJ1-1, with D hard to call. Trimming took 10 bases from V and 5 from J, leaving 11 bases between them. This CDR3 comprises 11 residues. CDR1 MNHNY and CDR2 SVGAGI come from the germline V gene (reference sequence). CDR3: CATAGLTEAFF. The CDR3 bases are TGTGCCACCGCCGGGTTGACTGAAGCTTTCTTT.

The table lists this clone with a count of one. The gene calls are TRBV20-1 and TRBJ1-2; TRBD1 aligns across 7 bases. With 6 bases clipped from V and 8 bases from J, the junction kept 3 bases outside the gene matches. This CDR3 is 10 amino acids long. The germline CDR1 and CDR2 sequences are DFQATT and SNEGSKA (reference sequence). CDR3 bases: TGCAGTGCCACAGGGGACGGCTACACCTTC. Translated: CSATGDGYTF.

This chain links TRBV7-9 with TRBJ2-7; 8 bases align to TRBD2. CDR1 is SEHNR and CDR2 is FQNEAQ in the germline V gene (reference sequence). With 5 bases clipped from V and 3 bases from J, the junction kept 9 bases outside the gene matches. The CDR3 totals 15 residues. The CDR3 DNA follows: TGTGCCAGCAGCCACGTAGGGCTAGCGGGCTACGAGCAGTACTTC. Protein product: CASSHVGLAGYEQYF. Together with reference TRBV7-9 and TRBJ2-7, the CDR3 gives the full variable domain: DTGVSQNPRHKITKRGQNVTFRCDPISEHNRLYWYRQTLGQGPEFLTYFQNEAQLEKSRLLSDRFSAERPKGSFSTLEIQRTEQGDSAMYLCASSHVGLAGYEQYFGPGTRLTVT.

This chain uses TRBV9 with TRBJ2-5; TRBD2 might be the D (5 bases). The CDR3 spans 13 residues. Germline V gives CDR1 SGDLS, CDR2 YYNGEE. V lost 4 bases and J 4 bases, leaving 11 bases between the germline ends. The CDR3 sequence: CASSSASGETQYF. CDR3 coding DNA: TGTGCCAGCAGCTCGGCCAGCGGAGAGACCCAGTACTTC.

The chain has TRBV6-6 and TRBJ1-1; no definite D call. Trimming shortened V by 4 bases and J by 1 base, and 10 bases separated the two germline ends. Per germline, CDR1 MNHNY and CDR2 SVGAGI (reference sequence). The CDR3 covers 14 residues. CDR3 in amino acids: CASSWTERNTEAFF. The CDR3 DNA reads TGTGCCAGCAGTTGGACGGAACGGAACACTGAAGCTTTCTTT.